This entry describes one TCR beta chain. What it binds is not known. Treatment denoted: 15 to 20 received Ad26.COV2.S at low or high dose, single or two shots; several received placebo; per-sample allocation not given. After the first vaccine or placebo injection, samples were drawn on day 63. SARS-CoV-2 spike from the Wuhan strain was encoded by the vaccine, an Ad26 vector. These data are taken from a study of Ad26.COV2.S vaccination and SARS-CoV-2 variants. Points from the study as a whole: Vaccine recipients showed a spike-specific TCR breadth that was higher than in placebo recipients.

Profiled with immunoSEQ multiplex PCR; TCRdb holds only in-frame clones, not every one. Found here are 300,000 to 400,000 clones, about nine tenths of them singletons; the top ten hold about 3.4%. The CDR3 loop spans 15 amino acids. Germline assignment: CDR1 SNHLY and CDR2 FYNNEI. V lost 1 base to trimming and J lost 4 bases, with 14 bases between them. J is TRBJ2-7 and V is TRBV2; a possible D gene is TRBD2 (6 bases). Source: peripheral blood, taken in a trial of Ad26.COV2.S vaccine versus placebo. This sequence originates from a person aged 18-60 years who received the Ad26.COV2.S COVID-19 vaccine or a placebo. The CDR3 loop reads CASSEGASETYEQYF. The CDR3 nucleotides are TGTGCCAGCAGTGAAGGGGCTAGCGAAACATACGAGCAGTACTTC.